This T cell receptor beta chain stems from a study of beta chain features in type 1 diabetes. Study conclusions and caveats: At VDJ recombination sites, type 1 diabetes patients had fewer insertions and more deleted nucleotides. Patients showed naive, central memory and Treg TCRB repertoires that appeared more similar than those of healthy donors. Sequencing from cDNA could over-represent high-TCR-expressing cells.

A few counts support this clone. The antigen is not known. Every isolated RNA sample was fully reverse transcribed, so sequencing captured expressed TCRB transcripts. Assay used: immunoSEQ multiplex PCR; TCRdb lists only in-frame clones, some missing. Of 200,000 to 300,000 clones in the sample, approximately 14% were seen once. Stem cell-like memory, regulatory, central memory and naive CD4+ cells were sorted via CD45RO/CCR7/CD25/CD127/CD95/CD27. The V gene's germline CDR1 is LNHDA and CDR2 SQIVND (reference sequence). CDR3 length equals 13 residues. V was cut by 7 bases and J by 3 bases, with 12 bases left in between.

The chain carries TRBV19 and TRBJ1-1; D is unclear. The sequence came from a woman aged 40 to 49 in good health. Source material: naive CD4+ T cells from blood. The chain's CDR3 is CASKITADTEAFF. CDR3 sequence (DNA): TGTGCCAGTAAAATCACGGCGGACACTGAAGCTTTCTTT.